Each of the 14 T cell receptor beta chains below was sequenced from the same sample in a study of beta chain features in type 1 diabetes. Expressed TCRB transcripts were sequenced because the isolated RNA had all been reverse transcribed beforehand. Data came from immunoSEQ multiplex PCR; TCRdb stores just in-frame clones and leaves some out. The sample consists of about 620,000 clones, 15% of them appearing once. The sequencing sample was made of naive CD4+ T cells from blood. The receptors derive from a man younger than 30 in good health.

The chain carries TRBV7-2 and TRBJ1-1, with D possibly TRBD1 on 6 matching bases. CDR3 length: 13 amino acids. The germline CDR1 and CDR2 sequences are SGHTA and FQGNSA. Trimming stripped 6 bases from V and 3 bases from J, with 11 bases between. The CDR3 DNA sequence: TGTGCCAGCAGTCCACGACAGGACACTGAAGCTTTCTTT. It encodes CASSPRQDTEAFF. Supplemented by reference TRBV7-2 and TRBJ1-1, the full variable domain reads GAGVSQSPSNKVTEKGKDVELRCDPISGHTALYWYRQSLGQGLEFLIYFQGNSAPDKSGLPSDRFSAERTGGSVSTLTIQRTQQEDSAVYLCASSPRQDTEAFFGQGTRLTVV.

Turning to this clone: One junction end disagrees with the germline gene, perhaps due to a read error. The chain links TRBV2 to TRBJ1-4, with D perhaps TRBD1 (6 bases). Germline V gene data show CDR1 as SNHLY and CDR2 as FYNNEI. CDR3 size: 12 residues. The CDR3 bases are TGTGCCAACAGTGCACAGGGTGAAAAACTGTTTTTT. Translated: CANSAQGEKLFF.

There are a few counts of this clone. The J gene is TRBJ1-1, the V gene TRBV9; no firm D call. The V gene's germline CDR1 is SGDLS and CDR2 YYNGEE. CDR3 length: 15 amino acids. V gave up 1 base and J gave up 0 bases, with 10 bases separating them. This CDR3 reads CASSVSGRLNTEAFF. The CDR3 DNA reads as TGTGCCAGCAGCGTATCAGGACGGTTGAACACTGAAGCTTTCTTT.

The chain links TRBV15 to TRBJ2-1, with D unresolved. V lost 3 bases, J lost 4 bases, and 10 bases lay in between. The CDR3 is made up of 14 amino acids. CDR1 LNHNV and CDR2 YYDKDF come from the germline V gene (reference sequence). In DNA form, the CDR3 reads TGTGCCACCAGCAGGAATCCCGGGTACAATGAGCAGTTCTTC. Residues: CATSRNPGYNEQFF.

This chain links TRBV5-1 with TRBJ2-4; the D gene is possibly TRBD1 (6 bases). V shed 4 bases and J shed 7 bases, with 15 bases lying between them. This CDR3 contains 14 residues. Germline CDR1 reads SGHRS; CDR2 reads YFSETQ. The CDR3 region is CASSPLPGANIQYF. The DNA for the CDR3 is TGCGCCAGCAGCCCACTGCCAGGGGCGAACATTCAGTACTTC.

V gene TRBV13 combines with J gene TRBJ2-4, with D tentatively TRBD1 (6 bases). Germline lookup yields CDR1 PRHDT and CDR2 FYEKMQ (reference sequence). The CDR3 length is 14 residues. The ends were cut back, 5 bases at V and 4 bases at J, with 12 bases in the middle. DNA for the CDR3: TGTGCCAGCAGCCGTTGGGGGCCAAAAAACATTCAGTACTTC. Amino acid sequence: CASSRWGPKNIQYF.

This clone turned up a few times. This CDR3 is CASSLSWGADTQYF. The CDR3, as DNA: TGTGCCAGCAGCTTATCCTGGGGGGCTGATACGCAGTATTTT. The chain uses TRBV7-3 and TRBJ2-3; possibly TRBD1 or TRBD2 for D (6 bases each). The V gene's germline CDR1 is SGHTA and CDR2 FQGTGA. Trimming pared 2 bases from V and 6 bases from J, leaving 12 bases between. The CDR3 totals 14 residues.

In its sample, this clone was seen a few times. The chain couples TRBV28 to TRBJ2-7; TRBD1 is a possible D gene (5 bases). CDR3 length: 14 amino acids. V was trimmed by 7 bases and J by 7 bases, leaving 20 bases between them. CDR1 is MDHEN, CDR2 SYDVKM, per germline. The CDR3 region has the DNA TGTGCCAGCACCCCGCCAGGGCTAGTCAAAGAGCAGTACTTC. Its protein is CASTPPGLVKEQYF. Together with reference TRBV28 and TRBJ2-7, the CDR3 gives the full variable domain: DVKVTQSSRYLVKRTGEKVFLECVQDMDHENMFWYRQDPGLGLRLIYFSYDVKMKEKGDIPEGYSVSREKKERFSLILESASTNQTSMYLCASTPPGLVKEQYFGPGTRLTVT.

V is TRBV28 and J is TRBJ2-2, with D unclear. V shed 6 bases and J shed 3 bases, with 5 bases lying between them. CDR1 is MDHEN and CDR2 is SYDVKM in the germline V gene. There are 12 residues in the CDR3. The CDR3 coding sequence is TGTGCCAGCAGGAGAGACACCGGGGAGCTGTTTTTT. It yields the protein CASRRDTGELFF.

V gene TRBV28 combines with J gene TRBJ2-6; no clear D. With 7 bases removed from V and 4 bases from J, the gap between germline ends came to 11 bases. CDR1 is MDHEN and CDR2 is SYDVKM in the germline V gene. There are 14 residues in the CDR3. In DNA, the CDR3 is TGTGCCAGCAAATTGGGGTCCGGGGCCAACGTCCTGACTTTC. As protein: CASKLGSGANVLTF.

This clone was seen a handful of times. This sample includes further DNA sequences coding for the same CDR3. The chain uses TRBV27 and TRBJ1-5; D call uncertain. Per the germline V gene, CDR1 is MNHEY and CDR2 is SMNVEV (reference sequence). V lost 2 bases and J 6 bases, leaving 5 bases between the germline ends. The CDR3 consists of 12 residues. Here the CDR3 DNA reads TGTGCCAGCAGTTTACGGGGTCAGCCCCAGCATTTT. Protein: CASSLRGQPQHF.

This clone was counted between two and nine times. The gene calls are TRBV4-1 and TRBJ2-5; TRBD2 aligns across 7 bases. The CDR3 runs 15 residues. V lost 6 bases and J lost 3; bases outside the gene matches: 10. Germline V gene data show CDR1 as MGHRA and CDR2 as YSYEKL. The CDR3 DNA reads as TGCGCCAGCAGGGGAGCGGGGAGGATGGAAGAGACCCAGTACTTC. The encoded protein is CASRGAGRMEETQYF.

This clone was counted only a few times. The V gene is TRBV5-4, the J gene TRBJ2-7; weak D call: TRBD2 (5 bases). The CDR3 extends over 14 amino acids. Per germline, CDR1 SGHNT and CDR2 YYREEE (reference sequence). V lost 2 bases and J lost 3, with 12 bases in between. CDR3 region: CASSFPGEIYEQYF. The CDR3 DNA sequence: TGTGCCAGCAGCTTCCCCGGGGAAATCTACGAGCAGTACTTC.

This clone turned up a few times. The chain links TRBV4-1 to TRBJ1-5, with 12 nucleotides matching TRBD1. After removal of 3 bases from V and 5 bases from J, the junction contained 5 bases not matched to a gene. The CDR3 sequence is 16 residues long. Per the germline V gene, CDR1 is MGHRA and CDR2 is YSYEKL. Here the CDR3 reads CASSQGQGAFDQPQHF. The CDR3, as DNA: TGCGCCAGCAGCCAGGGACAGGGGGCCTTCGATCAGCCCCAGCATTTT.